These T cell receptor beta chains were read from a single sample in a study of early T cells in non-severe SARS-CoV-2 infection. TCRdb fed the 5' RACE reads into MiXCR, producing one record per CDR3 protein. The sample has 60,000 to 65,000 distinct CDR3 sequences, under 15% seen once; the top ten hold roughly 4%. The specimen was whole blood. The receptors here all came from an adult who was a healthcare worker with PCR-confirmed SARS-CoV-2 infection or an uninfected control (not recorded which). CDR3s include the opening cysteine and the closing phenylalanine or tryptophan. Each record gives: V gene, D gene, J gene, clone size, CDR3 protein, CDR3 DNA. The D gene is left open where the match is weak. The size field is filled for only some rows; it gives once, few, many or a size class.

>TRBV20-1|NA|TRBJ1-6|many
CSARNSNSPLHF
TGCAGTGCTAGGAACAGTAATTCACCCCTCCACTTT
>TRBV9|TRBD2|TRBJ2-2|many
CASTPLAGGPGGELFF
TGTGCCAGCACCCCACTAGCGGGGGGGCCAGGCGGGGAGCTGTTTTTT
>TRBV28|TRBD2|TRBJ2-5|NA
CASRVAGETQYF
TGTGCCAGCAGAGTAGCGGGGGAGACCCAGTACTTC
>TRBV7-7|TRBD2|TRBJ2-3|few
CASSQGGAGNTQYF
TGTGCCAGCAGCCAGGGAGGGGCGGGGAATACGCAGTATTTT
>TRBV7-2|TRBD1|TRBJ2-7|many
CASSKDRQGGTYEQYF
TGTGCCAGCAGTAAAGATCGACAGGGTGGCACCTACGAGCAGTACTTC
>TRBV7-9|NA|TRBJ2-7|many
CASSSNGLAADEQYF
TGTGCCAGCAGCTCCAACGGATTAGCCGCAGACGAGCAGTACTTC
>TRBV27|NA|TRBJ2-7|NA
CASSGRGDSMRYEQYF
TGTGCCAGCAGTGGGCGGGGGGACAGCATGAGGTACGAGCAGTACTTC
>TRBV6-2/TRBV6-3|NA|TRBJ2-6|many
CASSDRQAGANVLTF
TGTGCCAGCAGTGATAGACAGGCTGGGGCCAACGTCCTGACTTTC
>TRBV28|NA|TRBJ2-7|many
CASSPASVGSPRVEQYF
TGTGCCAGCAGCCCGGCCTCGGTTGGCAGCCCCAGGGTCGAGCAGTACTTC
>TRBV3-1|TRBD2|TRBJ2-7|few
CASSPVAGSYEQYF
TGTGCCAGCAGTCCCGTAGCGGGGTCCTACGAGCAGTACTTC
>TRBV5-1|TRBD1|TRBJ2-5|many
CASSFGQGALETQYF
TGCGCCAGCAGCTTTGGTCAGGGGGCTCTCGAGACCCAGTACTTC
>TRBV6-2/TRBV6-3|TRBD2|TRBJ2-1|NA
CASKHGTSGGARYNEQFF
TGTGCCAGCAAACACGGGACTAGCGGGGGGGCCCGTTACAATGAGCAGTTCTTC
>TRBV29-1|NA|TRBJ2-7|many
CSVVRQGKSYEQYF
TGCAGCGTAGTTCGACAAGGCAAGAGCTACGAGCAGTACTTC
>TRBV30|NA|TRBJ1-2|NA
CAWSGKQGLSDGYTF
TGTGCCTGGAGTGGAAAACAGGGCCTTTCTGATGGCTACACCTTC
>TRBV2|NA|TRBJ2-4|NA
CASMNDSAKNIQYF
TGTGCCAGCATGAACGACTCAGCCAAAAACATTCAGTACTTC
>TRBV29-1|NA|TRBJ2-1|NA
CSASTPGNEQFF
TGCAGCGCTTCGACCCCAGGCAATGAGCAGTTCTTC
>TRBV20-1|TRBD2|TRBJ2-4|few
CSATGLAGAPKNIQYF
TGCAGTGCAACGGGACTAGCGGGGGCCCCCAAAAACATTCAGTACTTC
>TRBV6-6|NA|TRBJ1-1|many
CASSPLKGMNTEAFF
TGTGCCAGCAGCCCGCTGAAGGGGATGAACACTGAAGCTTTCTTT
>TRBV12-3/TRBV12-4|NA|TRBJ1-1|NA
CASSLLEGTEAFF
TGTGCCAGCAGTTTGCTGGAGGGAACTGAAGCTTTCTTT
>TRBV5-1|TRBD1|TRBJ1-1|NA
CASSPLGQGGTEAFF
TGCGCCAGCAGCCCATTGGGACAGGGAGGAACTGAAGCTTTCTTT
>TRBV7-9|NA|TRBJ1-6|NA
CASGPAAANSPLHF
TGTGCCAGCGGCCCCGCGGCAGCCAATTCACCCCTCCACTTT
>TRBV7-9|TRBD1|TRBJ2-3|NA
CASTQTGTGYTDTQYF
TGTGCCAGCACCCAGACCGGGACAGGGTACACAGATACGCAGTATTTT
>TRBV20-1|TRBD2|TRBJ2-1|NA
CSAKGTSGGANEQFF
TGCAGTGCCAAAGGGACTAGCGGGGGGGCCAATGAGCAGTTCTTC
>TRBV6-2/TRBV6-3|NA|TRBJ1-4|few
CASSWSDWAGTGDEKLFF
TGTGCCAGCAGTTGGTCCGACTGGGCGGGGACCGGTGATGAAAAACTGTTTTTT
>TRBV6-4|NA|TRBJ2-1|NA
CATSAGQQGHEQFF
TGTGCCACCAGCGCCGGGCAACAGGGACATGAGCAGTTCTTC
>TRBV4-2|NA|TRBJ2-7|many
CASSQAGESYEQYF
TGTGCCAGCAGCCAAGCGGGGGAATCCTACGAGCAGTACTTC
>TRBV20-1|TRBD1|TRBJ2-5|many
CSAPPGTGETQYF
TGCAGTGCGCCCCCCGGGACAGGGGAGACCCAGTACTTC
>TRBV12-3/TRBV12-4|NA|TRBJ2-1|few
CASRLGVASYNEQFF
TGTGCCAGCAGATTAGGGGTGGCCTCCTACAATGAGCAGTTCTTC
>TRBV24-1|TRBD1|TRBJ2-3|many
CATTAYRGDTQYF
TGTGCCACCACGGCCTACAGGGGAGATACGCAGTATTTT
>TRBV27|NA|TRBJ2-7|few
CASSLSRAHEQYF
TGTGCCAGCAGTTTAAGTAGGGCCCACGAGCAGTACTTC
>TRBV19|TRBD1|TRBJ1-2|few
CASSASTGAKGYGYTF
TGTGCCAGTAGTGCGTCGACAGGGGCGAAGGGCTATGGCTACACCTTC
>TRBV6-5|NA|TRBJ2-6|NA
CASSYSGGAGAYSGANVLTF
TGTGCCAGCAGTTACTCAGGCGGGGCAGGGGCCTATTCTGGGGCCAACGTCCTGACTTTC
>TRBV6-5|NA|TRBJ2-7|NA
CASSYSEGLHEQYF
TGTGCCAGCAGTTACTCGGAGGGTCTGCACGAGCAGTACTTC
>TRBV2|NA|TRBJ2-7|few
CASSRIDLVSDF
TGTGCCAGCAGTAGGATAGACTTGGTTTCGGACTTC
>TRBV28|NA|TRBJ1-5|NA
CASSGRGMHQPQHF
TGTGCCAGCAGTGGGAGAGGGATGCATCAGCCCCAGCATTTT
>TRBV6-1|TRBD1|TRBJ2-7|few
CASWGQPNSYEQYF
TGTGCCAGCTGGGGACAGCCTAACTCCTACGAGCAGTACTTC
>TRBV5-5|NA|TRBJ2-1|many
CASSRQNIQGNEQFF
TGTGCCAGCAGCCGACAGAACATACAGGGCAATGAGCAGTTCTTC
>TRBV20-1|TRBD1|TRBJ1-6|many
CSARTDRENSPLHF
TGCAGTGCTCGGACGGACAGGGAGAATTCACCCCTCCACTTT
>TRBV11-2|NA|TRBJ2-1|few
CASSLGLYNEQFF
TGTGCCAGCAGCTTGGGCCTGTACAATGAGCAGTTCTTC
>TRBV7-2|NA|TRBJ2-1|few
CASSLDRYNEQFF
TGTGCCAGCAGCTTAGACCGGTACAATGAGCAGTTCTTC
>TRBV28|NA|TRBJ2-7|many
CASSPQTGATYYEQYF
TGTGCCAGCAGTCCCCAGACAGGAGCAACGTACTACGAGCAGTACTTC
>TRBV15|TRBD2|TRBJ2-5|few
CATSGYLGGIETQYF
TGTGCCACCAGCGGATATCTCGGGGGGATAGAGACCCAGTACTTC
>TRBV20-1|NA|TRBJ2-6|NA
CSARDSAGANVLTF
TGCAGTGCTAGAGATAGTGCGGGGGCCAACGTCCTGACTTTC
>TRBV19|NA|TRBJ1-5|few
CASSIAPNGNQPQHF
TGTGCCAGTAGTATAGCACCTAATGGTAATCAGCCCCAGCATTTT
>TRBV30|NA|TRBJ2-3|many
CAWSLGTSTDTQYF
TGTGCCTGGAGTCTTGGGACGAGCACAGATACGCAGTATTTT
>TRBV7-2|NA|TRBJ1-2|NA
CASGQNNYGYTF
TGTGCCAGCGGGCAGAATAACTATGGCTACACCTTC
>TRBV29-1|TRBD2|TRBJ2-1|many
CSTSGRGDEQFF
TGCAGCACTAGCGGGAGGGGGGATGAGCAGTTCTTC
>TRBV12-3/TRBV12-4|NA|TRBJ2-5|few
CASSRPNQETQYF
TGTGCCAGCAGCCGTCCGAATCAAGAGACCCAGTACTTC
>TRBV19|TRBD1|TRBJ2-7|many
CASSIDGQGANEQYF
TGTGCCAGTAGTATAGATGGACAGGGGGCAAACGAGCAGTACTTC
>TRBV3-1|TRBD1|TRBJ1-2|NA
CASSQARQGHGYTF
TGTGCCAGCAGCCAAGCGAGACAGGGACATGGCTACACCTTC